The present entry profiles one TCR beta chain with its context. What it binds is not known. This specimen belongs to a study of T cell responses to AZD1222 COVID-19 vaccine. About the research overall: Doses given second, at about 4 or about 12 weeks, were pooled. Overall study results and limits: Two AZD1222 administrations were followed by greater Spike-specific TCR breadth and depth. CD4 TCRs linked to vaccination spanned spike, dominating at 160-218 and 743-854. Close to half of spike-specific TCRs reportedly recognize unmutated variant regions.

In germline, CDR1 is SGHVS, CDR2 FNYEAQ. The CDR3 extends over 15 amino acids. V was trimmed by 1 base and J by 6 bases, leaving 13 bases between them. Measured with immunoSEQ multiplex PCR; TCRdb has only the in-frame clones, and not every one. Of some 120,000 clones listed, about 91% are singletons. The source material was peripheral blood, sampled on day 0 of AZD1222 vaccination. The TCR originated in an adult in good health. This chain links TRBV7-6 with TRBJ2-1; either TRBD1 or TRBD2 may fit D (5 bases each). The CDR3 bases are TGTGCCAGCAGCTTAGAGGACACTCGGGGCAATGAGCAGTTCTTC. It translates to CASSLEDTRGNEQFF.